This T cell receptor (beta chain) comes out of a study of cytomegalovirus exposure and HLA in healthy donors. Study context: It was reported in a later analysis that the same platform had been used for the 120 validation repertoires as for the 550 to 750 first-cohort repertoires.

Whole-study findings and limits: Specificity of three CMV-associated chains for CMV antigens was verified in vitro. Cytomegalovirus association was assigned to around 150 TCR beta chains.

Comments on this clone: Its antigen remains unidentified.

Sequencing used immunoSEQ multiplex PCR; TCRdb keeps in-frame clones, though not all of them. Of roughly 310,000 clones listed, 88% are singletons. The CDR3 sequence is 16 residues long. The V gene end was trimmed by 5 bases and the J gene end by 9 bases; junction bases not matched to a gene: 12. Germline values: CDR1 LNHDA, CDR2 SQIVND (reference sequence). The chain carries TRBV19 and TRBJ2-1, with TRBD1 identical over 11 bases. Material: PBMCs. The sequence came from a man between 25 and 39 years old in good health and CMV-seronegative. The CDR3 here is CASSSIPGQGVGEQFF. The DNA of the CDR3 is TGTGCCAGTAGTTCAATACCGGGACAGGGGGTGGGTGAGCAGTTCTTC.